This entry lists 9 T cell receptor beta chains sequenced from one sample in a study of cytomegalovirus exposure and HLA in healthy donors. Sequencing used immunoSEQ multiplex PCR; TCRdb keeps in-frame clones, though not all of them. The table records roughly 150,000 clones, roughly 93% of them present only once. The specimen was PBMCs. These receptors were collected from a man younger than 35 in good health and CMV-seropositive.

This clone was seen just once. The rearrangement links TRBV6-5 to TRBJ2-6; perhaps TRBD1 as D (6 bases). Germline assignment: CDR1 MNHEY and CDR2 SVGAGI. V lost 5 bases and J 4 bases, leaving 12 bases between the germline ends. The CDR3 covers 15 residues. CDR3 loop: CASSVQGTGANVLTF. The CDR3 coding sequence is TGTGCCAGCAGTGTCCAGGGGACCGGGGCCAACGTCCTGACTTTC.

This rearrangement joins TRBV28 to TRBJ2-7, with TRBD1 matching over 8 bases. Germline trimming cut 5 bases from V and 3 bases from J; bases unmatched to any gene: 12. CDR1 is MDHEN and CDR2 is SYDVKM in the germline V gene. The CDR3 covers 16 residues. In DNA, the CDR3 is TGTGCCAGCAGTACTCCCGGGACAGGCAGATTCTACGAGCAGTACTTC. As protein: CASSTPGTGRFYEQYF. Filled out from reference TRBV28 and TRBJ2-7, the complete variable domain reads DVKVTQSSRYLVKRTGEKVFLECVQDMDHENMFWYRQDPGLGLRLIYFSYDVKMKEKGDIPEGYSVSREKKERFSLILESASTNQTSMYLCASSTPGTGRFYEQYFGPGTRLTVT.

The V and J genes are TRBV7-9 and TRBJ2-7; the D gene is possibly TRBD1 (5 bases). This CDR3 comprises 14 residues. Germline V gene data show CDR1 as SEHNR and CDR2 as FQNEAQ (reference sequence). V was cut by 3 bases and J by 2 bases, with 11 bases left in between. The CDR3 spells CASSFRMDTYEQYF. The CDR3 region has the DNA TGTGCCAGCAGCTTCAGGATGGACACCTACGAGCAGTACTTC.

This chain links TRBV30 with TRBJ1-5, with D possibly matching TRBD1 (6 bases). The CDR3 extends over 13 amino acids. V lost 0 bases to trimming and J lost 7 bases, with 10 bases between them. Per the germline V gene, CDR1 is GTSNPN and CDR2 is SVGIG (reference sequence). The CDR3 DNA reads TGTGCCTGGAGTGTATCGGGGGGCCAGCCCCAGCATTTT. This translates into CAWSVSGGQPQHF.

The V gene is TRBV5-1, the J gene TRBJ2-2, with D possibly being TRBD1 (6 bases). V was clipped by 3 bases and J by 0 bases, with 12 bases between them. Germline loops: CDR1 SGHRS, CDR2 YFSETQ. The CDR3 is 16 residues long. Here the CDR3 DNA reads TGCGCCAGCAGCTACGGGGACACTTCGAACACCGGGGAGCTGTTTTTT. This translates into CASSYGDTSNTGELFF. The whole variable domain, remainder taken from reference TRBV5-1 and TRBJ2-2, is KAGVTQTPRYLIKTRGQQVTLSCSPISGHRSVSWYQQTPGQGLQFLFEYFSETQRNKGNFPGRFSGRQFSNSRSEMNVSTLELGDSALYLCASSYGDTSNTGELFFGEGSRLTVL.

The chain links TRBV15 to TRBJ2-1; D is unclear. Trimming left V 5 bases short and J 9 bases short, with 20 bases between. The CDR3 has 15 amino acids. Germline values: CDR1 LNHNV, CDR2 YYDKDF (reference sequence). The CDR3, as DNA: TGTGCCACCAGCGGCGGTCTAAATGGGTGGAGTGAGCAGTTCTTC. Its translation is CATSGGLNGWSEQFF.

V usage is TRBV28 and J usage is TRBJ2-2, with 8 bases identical to TRBD1. CDR3 length: 16 amino acids. Trimming took 6 bases from V and 3 from J; bases not matched to a gene: 9. CDR1 and CDR2 from the germline V gene are MDHEN and SYDVKM. Here the CDR3 reads CASSVPDRDDTGELFF. The CDR3 bases are TGTGCCAGCAGCGTCCCGGACAGGGATGACACCGGGGAGCTGTTTTTT.

The rearrangement uses TRBV29-1 and TRBJ2-3; D possibly corresponds to TRBD2 (5 bases). Germline CDR1 reads SQVTM; CDR2 reads ANQGSEA. The V and J ends lost 5 bases and 3 bases respectively, with 9 bases between them. The CDR3 extends over 12 amino acids. CDR3: CSVILGTDTQYF. The DNA for the CDR3 is TGCAGCGTTATACTAGGGACAGATACGCAGTATTTT.

The rearrangement joins TRBV9 to TRBJ2-7; 10 bases agree with TRBD1. Germline lookup yields CDR1 SGDLS and CDR2 YYNGEE. The trim removed 4 bases at V and 3 bases at J, leaving 10 bases unmatched. CDR3 size: 16 residues. The CDR3 spells CASSPATGTGVYEQYF. CDR3 sequence (DNA): TGTGCCAGCAGCCCGGCGACCGGGACAGGGGTCTACGAGCAGTACTTC.